This is a list of T cell receptor beta chains from one sample in a study of radiation and T cells in renal cell carcinoma. Assay used: immunoSEQ multiplex PCR; TCRdb lists only in-frame clones, some missing. The sample records some 130,000 clones, around four fifths being singletons. Sequenced material: blood, taken from a patient whose treatment included radiotherapy and nephrectomy. These receptor sequences come from a woman aged 60-70 years with renal cell carcinoma. The CDR3 runs from the conserved cysteine through the conserved F or W. D genes are given only for firm matches. Clone size is stated in some rows and not others, as once, few, many or a class when expanded.

size: few; V: TRBV28; length: 16; J: TRBJ1-1; D: TRBD1; DNA: TGTGCCAGCAGTCCCAGCAGAGGGACAGGGGGCTTGGAGGCTTTCTTT; CDR3: CASSPSRGTGGLEAFF
size: -; V: TRBV7-2; length: 16; J: TRBJ1-6; D: TRBD1; DNA: TGTGCCAGCAGCCCCCGGGACAGGGGGAATGATTCACCCCTCCACTTT; CDR3: CASSPRDRGNDSPLHF
size: -; V: TRBV7-2; length: 13; J: TRBJ2-7; D: -; DNA: TGTGCCAGCAGCTTAGCGGGCTCCTACGAGCAGTACTTC; CDR3: CASSLAGSYEQYF
size: -; V: TRBV2; length: 13; J: TRBJ1-2; D: -; DNA: TGTGCCAGCAGTGATGAGGGGGGCTATGGCTACACCTTC; CDR3: CASSDEGGYGYTF
size: -; V: TRBV2; length: 14; J: TRBJ2-7; D: TRBD1; DNA: TGTGCCAGCAGCTCCTCCGGGACAGGGGATGAGCAGTACTTC; CDR3: CASSSSGTGDEQYF
size: -; V: TRBV6-5; length: 16; J: TRBJ1-4; D: -; DNA: TGTGCCAGCAGTTCCGACACGCGAGGGGGAGGTGAAAAACTGTTTTTT; CDR3: CASSSDTRGGGEKLFF
size: -; V: TRBV28; length: 18; J: TRBJ2-1; D: TRBD1; DNA: TGTGCCAGCAGTCTCACGACAGGGAGAGGAGAAATCTACAATGAGCAGTTCTTC; CDR3: CASSLTTGRGEIYNEQFF
size: -; V: TRBV5-8; length: 15; J: TRBJ2-1; D: TRBD1; DNA: TGTGCCAGCAGTTTCCGGGACAGGGGGATCAATGAGCAGTTCTTC; CDR3: CASSFRDRGINEQFF
size: -; V: TRBV11-2; length: 15; J: TRBJ1-4; D: -; DNA: TGTGCCAGCAGCTTAGGATTAGGGGTAAAGGAAAAACTGTTTTTT; CDR3: CASSLGLGVKEKLFF
size: -; V: TRBV7-2; length: 15; J: TRBJ2-2; D: -; DNA: TGTGCCAGCAGATGGGACCATTCGAACACCGGGGAGCTGTTTTTT; CDR3: CASRWDHSNTGELFF
size: -; V: TRBV30; length: 15; J: TRBJ2-3; D: -; DNA: TGTGCCTGGAACCGGCGGGGCGCTGGGGCAGATACGCAGTATTTT; CDR3: CAWNRRGAGADTQYF
size: -; V: TRBV6-5; length: 14; J: TRBJ1-3; D: TRBD1; DNA: TGTGCCAGCAGCCGGGGACAGGGTCTCGACACCATATATTTT; CDR3: CASSRGQGLDTIYF
size: -; V: TRBV6-5; length: 14; J: TRBJ1-1; D: -; DNA: TGTGCCAGCAGTTACTCTAGGAGTCAGGGGTACGCTTTCTTT; CDR3: CASSYSRSQGYAFF
size: -; V: TRBV9; length: 17; J: TRBJ2-2; D: TRBD2; DNA: TGTGCCAGCAGCGTAACGGCGGGAGGGCAGGGCACCGGGGAGCTGTTTTTT; CDR3: CASSVTAGGQGTGELFF
size: -; V: TRBV29-1; length: 12; J: TRBJ2-7; D: -; DNA: TGCAGCGTTGAAGGGACAGCCTGCGAGCAGTACTTC; CDR3: CSVEGTACEQYF
size: -; V: TRBV7-3; length: 15; J: TRBJ2-7; D: -; DNA: TGTGCCAGCAGCCCGGGGGTTGCGGTATCCTACGAGCAGTACTTC; CDR3: CASSPGVAVSYEQYF
size: -; V: TRBV5-1; length: 17; J: TRBJ2-3; D: TRBD2; DNA: TGCGCCAGCAGCTTGCGGCTAGCGGGAGTGGGGACAGATACGCAGTATTTT; CDR3: CASSLRLAGVGTDTQYF
size: -; V: TRBV11-2; length: 15; J: TRBJ2-5; D: TRBD2; DNA: TGTGCCAGCAGCTTAGTGACTAGCGGACAAGAGACCCAGTACTTC; CDR3: CASSLVTSGQETQYF
size: -; V: TRBV5-1; length: 12; J: TRBJ2-7; D: -; DNA: TGCGCCAGCAGCTTGGAAGGTTACGAGCAGTACTTC; CDR3: CASSLEGYEQYF
size: -; V: TRBV5-1; length: 14; J: TRBJ1-5; D: -; DNA: TGCGCCACCGGAACCGGGACGCGGAGTCAGCCCCAGCATTTT; CDR3: CATGTGTRSQPQHF
size: -; V: TRBV25-1; length: 12; J: TRBJ1-2; D: -; DNA: TGTGCCAGCAGCGACCCGGGATTTGGCTACACCTTC; CDR3: CASSDPGFGYTF
size: -; V: TRBV6-1; length: 15; J: TRBJ1-5; D: -; DNA: TGTGCCAGCATTATACAGGGTCTTAGCAATCAGCCCCAGCATTTT; CDR3: CASIIQGLSNQPQHF
size: -; V: TRBV27; length: 15; J: TRBJ2-1; D: -; DNA: TGTGCCAGCAGTGATCCGGGGGCCCGGGGAAATGAGCAGTTCTTC; CDR3: CASSDPGARGNEQFF
size: once; V: TRBV13; length: 16; J: TRBJ2-3; D: TRBD2; DNA: TGTGCCAGCAGCTTAGGGACTAGCGGGATCACAGATACGCAGTATTTT; CDR3: CASSLGTSGITDTQYF
size: -; V: TRBV6-6; length: 16; J: TRBJ1-3; D: -; DNA: TGTGCCAGCAGTCACTCGGGACGTAGCTCTGGAAACACCATATATTTT; CDR3: CASSHSGRSSGNTIYF
size: many; V: TRBV27; length: 14; J: TRBJ1-1; D: TRBD1; DNA: TGTGCCAGCAGTTTACCCCGTCCAGGGGGTGAAGCTTTCTTT; CDR3: CASSLPRPGGEAFF
size: -; V: TRBV6-4; length: 18; J: TRBJ2-1; D: TRBD2; DNA: TGTGCCAGCAGTGCGAGCGGGAGCTCGTCGAGCTCCTACAATGAGCAGTTCTTC; CDR3: CASSASGSSSSSYNEQFF
size: -; V: TRBV4-1; length: 14; J: TRBJ1-1; D: -; DNA: TGCGCCAGCAGCCAAGAGAGGGGGGACACTGAAGCTTTCTTT; CDR3: CASSQERGDTEAFF
size: -; V: TRBV11-2; length: 15; J: TRBJ1-3; D: TRBD1; DNA: TGTGCCAGCAGCAGTCGGACAGGGGCTGGAAACACCATATATTTT; CDR3: CASSSRTGAGNTIYF
size: -; V: TRBV11-2; length: 13; J: TRBJ1-1; D: -; DNA: TGTGCCAGCAGCTTAGCAGGGAGGACTGAAGCTTTCTTT; CDR3: CASSLAGRTEAFF
size: -; V: TRBV28; length: 12; J: TRBJ1-4; D: -; DNA: TGTGCCAGCGGCGAACGGGGAGAAAAACTGTTTTTT; CDR3: CASGERGEKLFF
size: few; V: TRBV16; length: 15; J: TRBJ1-2; D: TRBD1; DNA: TGTGCCAGCAGCCCCTCGATAGGGACAGGGGATGGCTACACCTTC; CDR3: CASSPSIGTGDGYTF
size: -; V: TRBV2; length: 15; J: TRBJ2-5; D: TRBD1; DNA: TGTGCCAGCAGTGGTCGGACAGGGGATTTGGAGACCCAGTACTTC; CDR3: CASSGRTGDLETQYF
size: -; V: TRBV9; length: 17; J: TRBJ2-3; D: TRBD2; DNA: TGTGCCAGCAGCGTGACCCTAGCGGGGGGGCCCACAGATACGCAGTATTTT; CDR3: CASSVTLAGGPTDTQYF
size: -; V: TRBV5-1; length: 15; J: TRBJ2-5; D: -; DNA: TGCGCCAGCAGCTTGCGTGGCGGCCAGGGAGAGACCCAGTACTTC; CDR3: CASSLRGGQGETQYF
size: -; V: TRBV7-9; length: 13; J: TRBJ2-7; D: -; DNA: TGTGCCAGTTCCCGGGACGGATCCTACGAGCAGTACTTC; CDR3: CASSRDGSYEQYF
size: -; V: TRBV19; length: 17; J: TRBJ2-7; D: TRBD2; DNA: TGTGCCAGTAGTAGCAGCTGGGCGGGAGCGGACACCTACGAGCAGTACTTC; CDR3: CASSSSWAGADTYEQYF
size: -; V: TRBV11-2; length: 17; J: TRBJ2-7; D: -; DNA: TGTGCCAGCAGCTTAGATAGGGGTACAGGGATCATCTACGAGCAGTACTTC; CDR3: CASSLDRGTGIIYEQYF
size: -; V: TRBV15; length: 17; J: TRBJ1-2; D: TRBD1; DNA: TGTGCCACCAGCCTCCGGGACAGGGGGCTTCAAAGGGGAGGCTACACCTTC; CDR3: CATSLRDRGLQRGGYTF
size: -; V: TRBV5-4; length: 13; J: TRBJ1-5; D: -; DNA: TGTGCCAGCAGCTTTGGGGGGTACCAGCCCCAGCATTTT; CDR3: CASSFGGYQPQHF
size: -; V: TRBV5-1; length: 13; J: TRBJ2-2; D: -; DNA: TGCGCCAGCAGGTATTCTGGAGACGGGGAGCTGTTTTTT; CDR3: CASRYSGDGELFF
size: once; V: TRBV28; length: 15; J: TRBJ1-4; D: TRBD1; DNA: TGTGCCAGCATGGCAGGGGGCTTGACTAATGAAAAACTGTTTTTT; CDR3: CASMAGGLTNEKLFF
size: -; V: TRBV28; length: 11; J: TRBJ1-1; D: -; DNA: TGTGCCATACAGGGAAGCACTGAAGCTTTCTTT; CDR3: CAIQGSTEAFF